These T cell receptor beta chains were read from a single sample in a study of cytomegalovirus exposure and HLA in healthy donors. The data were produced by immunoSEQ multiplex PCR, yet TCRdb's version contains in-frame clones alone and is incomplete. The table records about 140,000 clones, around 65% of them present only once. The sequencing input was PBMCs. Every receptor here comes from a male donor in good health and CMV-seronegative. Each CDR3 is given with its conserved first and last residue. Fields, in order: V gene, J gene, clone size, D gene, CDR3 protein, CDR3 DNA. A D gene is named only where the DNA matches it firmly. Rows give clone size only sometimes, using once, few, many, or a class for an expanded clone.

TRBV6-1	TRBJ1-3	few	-	CASTRLLLSGNTIYF	TGTGCCAGCACCAGGTTGCTGTTGTCTGGAAACACCATATATTTT
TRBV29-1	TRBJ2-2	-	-	CSAPLSTGELFF	TGCAGCGCCCCACTTAGTACCGGGGAGCTGTTTTTT
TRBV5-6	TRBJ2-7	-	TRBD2	CASSLLSSGVLEQYF	TGTGCCAGCAGCTTATTGAGTAGCGGGGTACTCGAGCAGTACTTC
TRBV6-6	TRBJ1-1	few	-	CASSYSKNSLNTEAFF	TGTGCCAGCAGTTACTCGAAGAACAGCTTGAACACTGAAGCTTTCTTT
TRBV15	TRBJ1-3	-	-	CATSREMAGNTIYF	TGTGCCACCAGCAGAGAAATGGCCGGAAACACCATATATTTT
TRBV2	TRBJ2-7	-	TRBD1	CASSDQDRGSSEQYF	TGTGCCAGCAGTGACCAGGACAGGGGGTCGAGTGAGCAGTACTTC
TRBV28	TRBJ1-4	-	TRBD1	CASSAPGTGGGWGEKLFF	TGTGCCAGCAGCGCGCCCGGGACAGGGGGCGGGTGGGGTGAAAAACTGTTTTTT
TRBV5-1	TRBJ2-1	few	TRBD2	CASSPSSGLAGNNEQFF	TGCGCCAGCAGCCCGAGCTCCGGACTAGCGGGGAACAATGAGCAGTTCTTC
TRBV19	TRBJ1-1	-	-	CASSVSVIMNTEAFF	TGTGCCAGTAGTGTATCAGTGATCATGAACACTGAAGCTTTCTTT
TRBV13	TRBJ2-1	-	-	CASSPRDNYYNEQFF	TGTGCCAGCAGCCCCCGGGACAACTACTACAATGAGCAGTTCTTC
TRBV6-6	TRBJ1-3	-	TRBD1	CASSYPDRRGNTIYF	TGTGCCAGCAGTTACCCGGACAGGAGGGGAAACACCATATATTTT
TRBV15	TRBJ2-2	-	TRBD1	CATSRGGTGGTGELFF	TGTGCCACCAGCAGGGGGGGGACAGGGGGGACCGGGGAGCTGTTTTTT
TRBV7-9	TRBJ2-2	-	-	CASSFIGELFF	TGTGCCAGCAGCTTTATCGGGGAGCTGTTTTTT
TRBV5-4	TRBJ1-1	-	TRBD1	CASKMTGGTEAFF	TGTGCCAGCAAAATGACAGGGGGAACTGAAGCTTTCTTT
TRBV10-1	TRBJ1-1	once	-	CASSESAAQAEAFF	TGCGCCAGCAGTGAGTCAGCGGCGCAGGCTGAAGCTTTCTTT
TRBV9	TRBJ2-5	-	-	CASSTQETQYF	TGTGCCAGCAGCACTCAAGAGACCCAGTACTTC
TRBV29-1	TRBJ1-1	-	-	CSVEEPGCGAFF	TGCAGCGTTGAAGAACCGGGATGTGGAGCTTTCTTT
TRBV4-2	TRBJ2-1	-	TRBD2	CASSQAGGGQYNEQFF	TGTGCCAGCAGCCAAGCCGGGGGGGGCCAATACAATGAGCAGTTCTTC
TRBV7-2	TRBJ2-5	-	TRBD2	CASSHRTSQETQYF	TGTGCCAGCAGCCACAGGACTAGTCAAGAGACCCAGTACTTC
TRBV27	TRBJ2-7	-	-	CASSTNRQTYEQYF	TGTGCCAGCAGTACCAACAGGCAAACCTACGAGCAGTACTTC
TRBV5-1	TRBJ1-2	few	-	CASSLFGGDGYTF	TGCGCCAGCAGCTTGTTCGGGGGAGATGGCTACACCTTC
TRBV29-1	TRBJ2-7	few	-	CSVEDNSYEQYF	TGCAGCGTTGAGGACAACTCCTACGAGCAGTACTTC
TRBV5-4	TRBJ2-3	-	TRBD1	CASSLQGPDTQYF	TGTGCCAGCAGCTTACAGGGGCCAGATACGCAGTATTTT
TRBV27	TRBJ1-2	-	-	CASSHRSNRGSGYTF	TGTGCCAGCAGTCACCGAAGCAACAGAGGGAGCGGCTACACCTTC
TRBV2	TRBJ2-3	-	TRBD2	CASSVYGGSQYF	TGTGCCAGCAGTGTTTACGGGGGGAGTCAGTATTTT
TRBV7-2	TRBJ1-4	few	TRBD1	CASSRSGTGFEKLFF	TGTGCCAGCAGCCGCTCGGGGACAGGGTTTGAAAAACTGTTTTTT
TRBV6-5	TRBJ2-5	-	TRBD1	CASSYRGHPQETQYF	TGTGCCAGCAGTTACAGGGGGCATCCCCAAGAGACCCAGTACTTC
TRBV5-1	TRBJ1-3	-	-	CASSPGNSGNTIYF	TGCGCCAGCAGCCCGGGTAATTCTGGAAACACCATATATTTT
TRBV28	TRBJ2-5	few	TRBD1	CASSPSQGEQETQYF	TGTGCCAGCAGTCCATCTCAGGGGGAGCAAGAGACCCAGTACTTC
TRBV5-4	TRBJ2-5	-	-	CASSPDSSMWETQYF	TGTGCCAGCAGCCCGGACAGCTCCATGTGGGAGACCCAGTACTTC
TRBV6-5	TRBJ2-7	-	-	CASRRGSSYEQYF	TGTGCCAGCCGGAGGGGAAGCTCCTACGAGCAGTACTTC
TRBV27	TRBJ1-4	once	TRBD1	CARPRDRARRATNEKLFF	TGTGCCAGACCCCGGGACAGGGCTCGCCGGGCCACTAATGAAAAACTGTTTTTT
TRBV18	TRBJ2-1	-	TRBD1	CASSPRTGNNEQFF	TGTGCCAGCTCACCTCGGACAGGCAACAATGAGCAGTTCTTC
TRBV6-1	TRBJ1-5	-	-	CASSGGRGQSSNQPQHF	TGTGCCAGCAGTGGGGGGCGAGGACAGAGTAGCAATCAGCCCCAGCATTTT
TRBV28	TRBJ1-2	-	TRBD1	CASSFRDRNYGYTF	TGTGCCAGCAGTTTTAGGGACAGGAACTATGGCTACACCTTC
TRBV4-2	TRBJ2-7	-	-	CASSSSDSRYEQYF	TGTGCCAGCAGCTCCTCAGATTCCCGCTACGAGCAGTACTTC
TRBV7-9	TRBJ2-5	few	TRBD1	CASSWDSSVSQETQYF	TGTGCCAGCAGCTGGGACAGCTCGGTTAGTCAAGAGACCCAGTACTTC
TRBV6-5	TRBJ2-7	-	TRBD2	CASSYDAGGTYEQYF	TGTGCCAGCAGTTACGACGCGGGGGGAACCTACGAGCAGTACTTC
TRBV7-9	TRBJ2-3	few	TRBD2	CASSLGGGSGDTQYF	TGTGCCAGCAGCTTAGGGGGCGGGAGCGGAGATACGCAGTATTTT
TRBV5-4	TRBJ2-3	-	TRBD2	CASSYLRGASASDTQYF	TGTGCCAGCAGCTATTTGCGGGGGGCCTCCGCCTCAGATACGCAGTATTTT
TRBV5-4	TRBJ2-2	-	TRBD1	CASSLGQGAQRELFF	TGTGCCAGCAGCTTGGGCCAGGGGGCGCAAAGGGAGCTGTTTTTT
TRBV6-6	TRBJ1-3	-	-	CASTMGPGNTIYF	TGTGCCAGCACCATGGGGCCTGGAAACACCATATATTTT
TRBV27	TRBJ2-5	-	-	CASSPTPWQTQETQYF	TGTGCCAGCAGTCCCACCCCCTGGCAAACCCAAGAGACCCAGTACTTC
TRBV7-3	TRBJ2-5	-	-	CASSLGGQGQETQYF	TGTGCCAGCAGTTTGGGGGGGCAGGGACAAGAGACCCAGTACTTC
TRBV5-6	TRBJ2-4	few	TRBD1	CASSYPQGNIQYF	TGTGCCAGCAGCTACCCACAGGGGAACATTCAGTACTTC